Listed here is a single TCR beta chain. Antigen unknown. Germline V CDR1 and CDR2: MNHEY, SMNVEV (reference sequence). This CDR3 is built from 13 residues. The V and J ends lost 4 bases and 8 bases respectively, with 12 bases between them. The sample is drawn from a study of beta chain features in type 1 diabetes. Study-level results: Shortening that was moderate but significant affected the TCRB CDR3s of Type 1 diabetes patients in all four CD4+ subsets.

The entirety of the isolated RNA underwent reverse transcription, so expressed TCRB transcripts were sequenced. TCRdb's copy holds only in-frame clones and misses some; the assay was immunoSEQ multiplex PCR. The sample yields under 50,000 clones, 66% seen once. The rearrangement uses TRBV27 and TRBJ2-1; D possibly corresponds to TRBD2 (5 bases). The TCR originated in a woman under 30 with type 1 diabetes. Sequencing used Tregs from blood. The CDR3 protein is CASSSSRAHEQFF. Written as DNA, the CDR3 is TGTGCCAGCAGTTCCTCGAGGGCCCATGAGCAGTTCTTC.